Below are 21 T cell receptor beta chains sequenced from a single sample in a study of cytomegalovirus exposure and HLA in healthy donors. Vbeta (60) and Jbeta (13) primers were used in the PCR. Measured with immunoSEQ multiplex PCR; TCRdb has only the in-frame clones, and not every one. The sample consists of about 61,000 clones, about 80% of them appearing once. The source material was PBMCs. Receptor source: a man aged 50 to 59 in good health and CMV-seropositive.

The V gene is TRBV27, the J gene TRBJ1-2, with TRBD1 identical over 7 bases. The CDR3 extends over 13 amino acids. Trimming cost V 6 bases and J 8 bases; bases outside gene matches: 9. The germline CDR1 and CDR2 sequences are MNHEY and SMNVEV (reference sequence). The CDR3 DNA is TGTGCCAGCAGCGCCGCCACAGGGGAGGGCTACACCTTC. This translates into CASSAATGEGYTF.

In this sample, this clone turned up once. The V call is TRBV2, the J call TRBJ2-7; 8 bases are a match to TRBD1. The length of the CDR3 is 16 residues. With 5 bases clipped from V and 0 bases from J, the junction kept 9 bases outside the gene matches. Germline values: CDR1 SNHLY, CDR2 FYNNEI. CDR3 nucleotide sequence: TGTGCCAGCAGTCCGGGGGACAGGACCCCCTCCTACGAGCAGTACTTC. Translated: CASSPGDRTPSYEQYF.

CDR3 bases: TGCGCCAGCAGCTTGGGCGGGAGTACCTACAATGAGCAGTTCTTC. Its protein is CASSLGGSTYNEQFF. The V gene is TRBV5-1, the J gene TRBJ2-1; the match to TRBD2 covers 7 bases. This CDR3 is 15 amino acids long. The V gene's germline CDR1 is SGHRS and CDR2 YFSETQ. Trimming cost V 0 bases and J 2 bases; bases outside gene matches: 2.

The CDR3 region has the DNA TGTGCCGGGCACGGACAGAACTATGGCTACACCTTC. Translation gives CAGHGQNYGYTF. This chain uses TRBV30 with TRBJ1-2; a possible D gene is TRBD1 (6 bases). Trimming took off 8 bases at V and 2 bases at J, with 12 bases between the two ends. Germline V gene data show CDR1 as GTSNPN and CDR2 as SVGIG (reference sequence). This CDR3 contains 12 residues.

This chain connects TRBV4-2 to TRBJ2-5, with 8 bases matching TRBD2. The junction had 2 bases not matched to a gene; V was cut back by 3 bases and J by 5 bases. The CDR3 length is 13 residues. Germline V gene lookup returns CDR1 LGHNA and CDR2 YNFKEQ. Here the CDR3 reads CASSQGLVETQYF. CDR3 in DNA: TGTGCCAGCAGCCAGGGACTAGTGGAGACCCAGTACTTC.

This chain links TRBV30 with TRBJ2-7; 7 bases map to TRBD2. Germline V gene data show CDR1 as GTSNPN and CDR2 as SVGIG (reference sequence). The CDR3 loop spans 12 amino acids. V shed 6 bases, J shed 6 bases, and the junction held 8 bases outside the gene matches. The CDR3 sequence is CACGGGGAEQYF. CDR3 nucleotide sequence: TGTGCCTGTGGGGGGGGAGGTGCCGAGCAGTACTTC.

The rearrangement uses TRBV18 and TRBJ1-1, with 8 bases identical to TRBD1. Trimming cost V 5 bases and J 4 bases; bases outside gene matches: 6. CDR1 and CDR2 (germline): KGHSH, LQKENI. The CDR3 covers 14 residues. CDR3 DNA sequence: TGTGCCAGCTCAGCCCAGACAGGGGCCACTGAAGCTTTCTTT. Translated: CASSAQTGATEAFF.

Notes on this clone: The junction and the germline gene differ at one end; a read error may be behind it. The CDR3 here is CSSSLGSGVNEQYF. In nucleotides, the CDR3 is TGTTCCAGCAGCTTAGGTAGCGGGGTAAACGAGCAGTACTTC. J is TRBJ2-5 and V is TRBV7-9; 8 positions match TRBD2. The tail of the sequence fits TRBJ2-7 better, so the J call may be wrong. Germline assignment: CDR1 SEHNR and CDR2 FQNEAQ (reference sequence). The CDR3 loop spans 14 amino acids.

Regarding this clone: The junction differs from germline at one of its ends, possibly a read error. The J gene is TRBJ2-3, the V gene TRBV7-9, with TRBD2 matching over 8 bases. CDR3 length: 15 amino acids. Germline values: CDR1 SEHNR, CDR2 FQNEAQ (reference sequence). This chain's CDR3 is CSSSWGRGGTDTQYF. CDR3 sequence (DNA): TGTTCCAGCAGCTGGGGGCGGGGGGGCACAGATACGCAGTATTTT.

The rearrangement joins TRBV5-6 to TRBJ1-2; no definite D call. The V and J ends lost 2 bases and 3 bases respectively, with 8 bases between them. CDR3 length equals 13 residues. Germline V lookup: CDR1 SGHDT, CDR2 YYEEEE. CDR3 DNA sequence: TGTGCCAGCAGCTTTCGAGAGGACTATGGCTACACCTTC. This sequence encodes CASSFREDYGYTF. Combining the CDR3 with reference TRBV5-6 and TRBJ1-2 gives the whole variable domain DAGVTQSPTHLIKTRGQQVTLRCSPKSGHDTVSWYQQALGQGPQFIFQYYEEEERQRGNFPDRFSGHQFPNYSSELNVNALLLGDSALYLCASSFREDYGYTFGSGTRLTVV.

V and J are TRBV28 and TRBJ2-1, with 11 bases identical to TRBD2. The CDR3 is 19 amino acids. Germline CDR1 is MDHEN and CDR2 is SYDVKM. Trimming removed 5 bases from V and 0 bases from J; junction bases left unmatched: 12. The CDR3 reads CASSVSRLAGLSSYNEQFF. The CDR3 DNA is TGTGCCAGCAGTGTATCGAGACTAGCGGGATTAAGCTCCTACAATGAGCAGTTCTTC.

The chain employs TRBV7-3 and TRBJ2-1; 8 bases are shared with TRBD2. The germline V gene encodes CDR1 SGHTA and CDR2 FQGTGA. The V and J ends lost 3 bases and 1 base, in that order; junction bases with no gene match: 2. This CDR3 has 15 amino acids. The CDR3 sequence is CASSFIAGSYNEQFF. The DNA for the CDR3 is TGTGCCAGCAGCTTCATAGCGGGGTCCTACAATGAGCAGTTCTTC.

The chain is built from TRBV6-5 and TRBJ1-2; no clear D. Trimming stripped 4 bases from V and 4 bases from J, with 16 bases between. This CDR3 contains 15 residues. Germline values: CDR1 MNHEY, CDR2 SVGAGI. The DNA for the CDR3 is TGTGCCAGCAGTTCCCGACACGAAGGTTCCTATGGCTACACCTTC. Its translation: CASSSRHEGSYGYTF.

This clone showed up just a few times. The chain's CDR3 is CASSPRQQMNEQFF. The DNA for the CDR3 is TGTGCCAGCTCACCACGTCAACAGATGAATGAGCAGTTCTTC. The V and J genes are TRBV18 and TRBJ2-1; D is uncertain. The germline V gene has CDR1 KGHSH and CDR2 LQKENI. The V end lost 1 base, the J end lost 7 bases, and 11 bases lay between the germline ends. The CDR3 contains 14 residues.

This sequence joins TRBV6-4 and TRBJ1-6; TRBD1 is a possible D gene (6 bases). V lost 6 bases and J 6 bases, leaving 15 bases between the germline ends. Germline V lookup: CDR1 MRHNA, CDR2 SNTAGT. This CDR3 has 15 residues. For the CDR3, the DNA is TGTGCCAGCAGCCCCAGCGGCAGGGGTAATTCACCCCTCCACTTT. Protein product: CASSPSGRGNSPLHF.

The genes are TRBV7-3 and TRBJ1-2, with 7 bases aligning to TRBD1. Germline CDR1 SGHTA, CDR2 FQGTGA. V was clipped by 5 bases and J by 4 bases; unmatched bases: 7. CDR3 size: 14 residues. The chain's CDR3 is CASSQGTAPYGYTF. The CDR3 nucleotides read TGTGCCAGCAGCCAAGGGACAGCTCCCTATGGCTACACCTTC.

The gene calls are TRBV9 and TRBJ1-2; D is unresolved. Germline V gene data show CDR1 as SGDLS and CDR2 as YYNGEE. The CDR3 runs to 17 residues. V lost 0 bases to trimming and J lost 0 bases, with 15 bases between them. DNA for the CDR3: TGTGCCAGCAGCGTAGCTTTGGGCGCACCTACTAACTATGGCTACACCTTC. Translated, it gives CASSVALGAPTNYGYTF. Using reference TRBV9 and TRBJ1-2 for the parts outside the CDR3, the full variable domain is DSGVTQTPKHLITATGQRVTLRCSPRSGDLSVYWYQQSLDQGLQFLIQYYNGEERAKGNILERFSAQQFPDLHSELNLSSLELGDSALYFCASSVALGAPTNYGYTFGSGTRLTVV.

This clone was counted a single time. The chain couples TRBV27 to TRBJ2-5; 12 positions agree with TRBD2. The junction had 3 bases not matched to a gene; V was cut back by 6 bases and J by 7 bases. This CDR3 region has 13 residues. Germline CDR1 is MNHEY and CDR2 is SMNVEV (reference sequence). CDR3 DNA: TGTGCCAGCAGGACTAGCGGGAGTTTGACCCAGTACTTC. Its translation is CASRTSGSLTQYF.

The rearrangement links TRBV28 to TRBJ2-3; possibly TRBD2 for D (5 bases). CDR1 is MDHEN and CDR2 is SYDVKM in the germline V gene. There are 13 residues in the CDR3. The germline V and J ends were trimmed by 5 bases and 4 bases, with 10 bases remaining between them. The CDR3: CASSDLEADTQYF. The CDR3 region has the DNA TGTGCCAGCAGTGATTTGGAGGCAGATACGCAGTATTTT. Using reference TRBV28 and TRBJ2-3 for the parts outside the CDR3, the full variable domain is DVKVTQSSRYLVKRTGEKVFLECVQDMDHENMFWYRQDPGLGLRLIYFSYDVKMKEKGDIPEGYSVSREKKERFSLILESASTNQTSMYLCASSDLEADTQYFGPGTRLTVL.

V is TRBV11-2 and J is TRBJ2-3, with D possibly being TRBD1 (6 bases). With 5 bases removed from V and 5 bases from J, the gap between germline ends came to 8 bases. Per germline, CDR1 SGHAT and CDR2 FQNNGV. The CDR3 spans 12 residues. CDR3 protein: CASSPRGDTQYF. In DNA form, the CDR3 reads TGTGCCAGCAGCCCCAGGGGAGATACGCAGTATTTT.

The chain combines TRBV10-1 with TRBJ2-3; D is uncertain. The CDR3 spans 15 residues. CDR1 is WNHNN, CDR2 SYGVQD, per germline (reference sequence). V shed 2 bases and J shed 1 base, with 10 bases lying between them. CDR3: CASSEPQVGTDTQYF. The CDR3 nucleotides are TGCGCCAGCAGTGAGCCCCAGGTTGGCACAGATACGCAGTATTTT.